A single sample gave rise to the 13 T cell receptor beta chains below, sequenced in a study of early T cells in non-severe SARS-CoV-2 infection. TCRdb re-derived calls from the 5' RACE reads in MiXCR, one entry per CDR3 protein. The top ten clones hold approximately 2.4% of a sample with about 100,000 distinct CDR3 sequences, 13% of them seen once. The sequenced material came from whole blood. The receptors here all came from an adult who was a healthcare worker with PCR-confirmed SARS-CoV-2 infection or an uninfected control (not recorded which).

This chain uses TRBV9 with TRBJ1-2; D remains unclear. Trimming took 0 bases from V and 3 from J, leaving 3 bases between them. Per germline, CDR1 SGDLS and CDR2 YYNGEE. This CDR3 comprises 12 residues. CDR3 in amino acids: CASSVGYYGYTF. The CDR3 nucleotides are TGTGCCAGCAGCGTAGGTTACTATGGCTACACCTTC.

This clonotype was counted many times. This sequence joins TRBV21-1 and TRBJ1-5; the DNA was not compared with TRBD1, the D call given in the table. TRBV21-1 is shown as a pseudogene. This CDR3 comprises 14 residues. CDR3 protein: CASGPKTGQEPQHF. CDR3 bases: TGTGCCAGCGGACCAAAGACAGGACAGGAGCCCCAGCATTTT.

The rearrangement joins TRBV20-1 to TRBJ2-3; D is possibly TRBD2 (6 bases). This CDR3 region has 17 residues. With 1 base removed from V and 0 bases from J, the gap between germline ends came to 17 bases. Germline V lookup: CDR1 DFQATT, CDR2 SNEGSKA (reference sequence). The CDR3 nucleotides are TGCAGTGCTAGAGGACTGCGGGGCCCTATAAGCACAGATACGCAGTATTTT. It encodes CSARGLRGPISTDTQYF.

A note on this clonotype: With a much larger clone just one base away, this may be a read error. The CDR3 spells CASSLVPGTGGTPLHF. CDR3 coding DNA: TGTGCCAGCAGCTTAGTTCCAGGGACAGGGGGTACACCCCTCCACTTT. The chain has TRBV7-2 and TRBJ1-6; TRBD1 matches 11 bases. The CDR3 covers 16 residues. With V trimmed by 1 base and J by 11 bases, 7 bases remained unmatched. The germline V gene encodes CDR1 SGHTA and CDR2 FQGNSA.

The CDR3 spells CASSSSGTGYNEQFF. The CDR3 DNA sequence: TGTGCCAGCAGTTCCTCCGGGACAGGCTACAATGAGCAGTTCTTC. The chain is built from TRBV12-3 or TRBV12-4 and TRBJ2-1, with 8 bases aligning to TRBD1. V trimming: 4 bases; J trimming: 3 bases; junction bases outside the gene matches: 5. The CDR3 contains 15 residues.

The genes are TRBV5-4 and TRBJ2-1; D may be TRBD1 or TRBD2 (5 bases each). This CDR3 comprises 16 residues. Per germline, CDR1 SGHNT and CDR2 YYREEE (reference sequence). The V gene lost 2 bases and the J gene lost 3 bases, with 15 bases spanning the gap. The CDR3 region is CASSFGGPNLYNEQFF. As DNA, the CDR3 is TGTGCCAGCAGCTTTGGGGGACCCAACCTCTACAATGAGCAGTTCTTC.

The table lists this clonotype with many counts. The V and J genes are TRBV18 and TRBJ2-1, with 9 bases aligning to TRBD1. The CDR3 is 16 amino acids. Germline V gene data show CDR1 as KGHSH and CDR2 as LQKENI. V shed 6 bases, J shed 7 bases, and the junction held 13 bases outside the gene matches. The CDR3 loop is CASSPTTGGAKNEQFF. CDR3 in DNA: TGTGCCAGCTCCCCGACAACAGGGGGCGCGAAGAATGAGCAGTTCTTC.

This clonotype was seen ten or more times. The chain recombines TRBV14 with TRBJ2-5; D is ambiguous. CDR3 length: 14 amino acids. CDR1 is SGHDN and CDR2 is FVKESK in the germline V gene. V shed 0 bases and J shed 4 bases, with 9 bases lying between them. In DNA form, the CDR3 reads TGTGCCAGCAGCCAAGACGGTAGCCCAGAGACCCAGTACTTC. This gives the protein CASSQDGSPETQYF.

This clonotype was seen a handful of times. V and J are TRBV28 and TRBJ2-7; 9 nucleotides agree with TRBD1. Germline V gene lookup returns CDR1 MDHEN and CDR2 SYDVKM. There are 15 residues in the CDR3. The V segment lost 5 bases and the J segment 2 bases; nucleotides outside the gene matches: 7. The CDR3 sequence is CASSPPDRGTYEQYF. DNA of the CDR3: TGTGCCAGCAGTCCCCCGGACAGGGGCACCTACGAGCAGTACTTC.

The chain joins TRBV11-2 to TRBJ2-1; a possible D gene is TRBD1 (6 bases). V was pared by 7 bases and J by 2 bases, with 15 bases between. The CDR3 runs to 15 residues. Germline V gene sequence: CDR1 SGHAT, CDR2 FQNNGV. CDR3 amino acids: CASNSLQGPYNEQFF. The CDR3 DNA is TGTGCCAGCAACTCCCTACAGGGTCCCTACAATGAGCAGTTCTTC.

The rearrangement joins TRBV11-2 to TRBJ2-5; 8 bases fit TRBD2. Germline assignment: CDR1 SGHAT and CDR2 FQNNGV. The length of the CDR3 is 17 residues. V was clipped by 5 bases and J by 2 bases; unmatched bases: 13. The CDR3 DNA is TGTGCCAGCAGCCCTCGGGGGGGGGCACGCTATCAAGAGACCCAGTACTTC. It translates to CASSPRGGARYQETQYF.

This sequence joins TRBV3-1 and TRBJ2-3; TRBD1 is a possible D gene (5 bases). The CDR3 extends over 15 amino acids. Per the germline V gene, CDR1 is LGHDT and CDR2 is YNNKEL (reference sequence). The germline V and J ends were trimmed by 4 bases and 2 bases, with 13 bases remaining between them. CDR3 DNA: TGTGCCAGCAGCCGGGCCAGGGCGAACACAGATACGCAGTATTTT. This sequence encodes CASSRARANTDTQYF.

This clonotype was counted many times. The rearrangement links TRBV28 to TRBJ2-7, with TRBD1 matching over 10 bases. Germline values: CDR1 MDHEN, CDR2 SYDVKM. This CDR3 spans 15 amino acids. V lost 4 bases to trimming and J lost 7 bases; unmatched junction nucleotides: 10. In DNA form, the CDR3 reads TGTGCCAGCAGTTCAGCCGGGACAGGGGCGGGGGAGCAGTACTTC. Translated, it gives CASSSAGTGAGEQYF.